The sequence of this T cell receptor (beta chain) was determined in a study of T and B cells in COVID-19 patients. In the study overall: The recovered patients had mostly mild to moderate COVID-19 with outpatient management. Findings and limits, study-wide: In COVID-19 patients, T cell receptor beta variable and joining gene use was reportedly strongly skewed. At recovery TRB diversity and richness exceeded healthy donors, after highly clonal active COVID-19 repertoires. Symptomatic-phase blood samples from mildly ill patients and early samples from severe cases were scarce.

TRB rearrangements were amplified by multiplex PCR with BIOMED2 TRB-A/B primers. MiXCR, run by TCRdb on the multiplex PCR reads, gives a single entry per CDR3 protein. The data contain fewer than 10,000 distinct CDR3 sequences, roughly 31% of them seen just once; the ten biggest clones take up around a fifth. The CDR3 has 18 amino acids. Trimming took 5 bases from V and 1 from J; bases not matched to a gene: 8. Germline CDR1 reads PRHDT; CDR2 reads FYEKMQ (reference sequence). TRB was amplified from around 250-460 ng of blood genomic DNA. This clonotype is medium-sized in the sample. Its antigen is not known.

Sequences were obtained from blood. The sequence was collected from a human donor who had recovered from COVID-19. This chain links TRBV13 with TRBJ2-1, with 13 bases fitting TRBD2. Written as DNA, the CDR3 is TGTGCCAGCAGCCCTGGACTAGCGGGGGCCTATTCCTACAATGAGCAGTTCTTC. Protein sequence: CASSPGLAGAYSYNEQFF.